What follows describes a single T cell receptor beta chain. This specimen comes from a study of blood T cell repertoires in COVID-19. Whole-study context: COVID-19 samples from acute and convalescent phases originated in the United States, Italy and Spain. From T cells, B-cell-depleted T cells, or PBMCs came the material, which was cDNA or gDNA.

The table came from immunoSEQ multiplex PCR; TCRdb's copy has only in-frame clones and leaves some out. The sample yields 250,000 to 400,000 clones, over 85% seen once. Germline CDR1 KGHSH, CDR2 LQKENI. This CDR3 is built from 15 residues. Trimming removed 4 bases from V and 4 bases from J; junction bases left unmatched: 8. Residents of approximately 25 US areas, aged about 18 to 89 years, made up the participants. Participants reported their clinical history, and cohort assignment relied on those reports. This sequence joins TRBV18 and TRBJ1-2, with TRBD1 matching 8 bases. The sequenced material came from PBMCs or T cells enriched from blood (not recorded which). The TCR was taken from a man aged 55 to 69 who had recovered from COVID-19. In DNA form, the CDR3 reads TGTGCCAGCTCACTATCCGGACAGGGTGGCTATGGCTACACCTTC. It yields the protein CASSLSGQGGYGYTF.